These 21 T cell receptor beta chains share one sample of origin, sequenced in a study of blood T cell repertoires in COVID-19. This table comes from immunoSEQ multiplex PCR, and its TCRdb copy is limited to in-frame clones, with some not included. The sample lists more than 250,000 clones; roughly 90% were seen once. Sequenced: peripheral blood. The receptors were gathered from a man aged 18 to 29 who had recovered from COVID-19.

V usage is TRBV19 and J usage is TRBJ2-2; 7 bases agree with TRBD1. Germline CDR1 LNHDA, CDR2 SQIVND (reference sequence). The CDR3 has 14 amino acids. J gave up 4 bases and V 1 base, and 0 bases lay outside the gene matches. CDR3 sequence reads: CASSIAGGTGELFF. As DNA, the CDR3 is TGTGCCAGTAGTATAGCAGGGGGCACCGGGGAGCTGTTTTTT.

The genes are TRBV6-5 and TRBJ2-5; 7 bases match TRBD1. Looked up from germline, CDR1 is MNHEY and CDR2 is SVGAGI. The CDR3 is made up of 12 amino acids. Germline trimming cut 5 bases from V and 5 bases from J; bases unmatched to any gene: 2. This CDR3 is CASSQQGETQYF. The CDR3, as DNA: TGTGCCAGCAGTCAACAGGGGGAGACCCAGTACTTC.

The chain recombines TRBV27 with TRBJ1-2, with D possibly TRBD1 on 6 matching bases. CDR3 length: 17 residues. In germline, CDR1 is MNHEY, CDR2 SMNVEV (reference sequence). The ends were cut back, 2 bases at V and 8 bases at J, with 24 bases in the middle. This chain's CDR3 is CASSLGQGRANGEGYTF. The CDR3 DNA reads TGTGCCAGCAGTTTAGGGCAGGGGAGAGCTAACGGTGAGGGCTACACCTTC.

The chain uses TRBV12-3 or TRBV12-4 and TRBJ2-7; D might be TRBD1 (6 bases). The CDR3 has 13 residues. The V end was cut by 4 bases, the J end by 4 bases, with 11 bases between. This CDR3 is CASSYDRNYEQYF. The CDR3 DNA is TGTGCCAGCAGTTACGACAGGAATTACGAGCAGTACTTC.

In regard to this clone: Other DNA sequences in the same sample also yield this CDR3. This chain uses TRBV9 with TRBJ2-7; D may be TRBD1 (6 bases). V was pared by 3 bases and J by 2 bases, with 12 bases between. The CDR3 is 14 residues long. The germline CDR1 and CDR2 sequences are SGDLS and YYNGEE. CDR3 sequence (DNA): TGTGCCAGCAGCGGTCGGGACACCACCTACGAGCAGTACTTC. Its protein product is CASSGRDTTYEQYF.

The chain links TRBV4-1 to TRBJ2-3; tentatively, D is TRBD1 (6 bases). Per germline, CDR1 MGHRA and CDR2 YSYEKL. The germline V and J ends were trimmed by 1 base and 0 bases, with 8 bases remaining between them. The CDR3 extends over 15 amino acids. This chain's CDR3 is CASSQVGQSTDTQYF. CDR3 bases: TGCGCCAGCAGCCAAGTGGGACAAAGCACAGATACGCAGTATTTT.

This chain uses TRBV9 with TRBJ2-7; D gene uncertain. V was pared by 0 bases and J by 6 bases, with 10 bases between. Germline V gives CDR1 SGDLS, CDR2 YYNGEE. The CDR3 totals 13 residues. CDR3 protein: CASSVVERSEQYF. In DNA form, the CDR3 reads TGTGCCAGCAGCGTAGTAGAGAGGAGCGAGCAGTACTTC.

As for this clone: Since a much larger clone is just one base distant, this may be a read error. The CDR3, as DNA: TGTGCCAGCAGTTTAAAGGGACAGGGGGGTTACGAGCAGTACTTC. Encoded protein: CASSLKGQGGYEQYF. This chain uses TRBV27 with TRBJ2-7, with 11 bases fitting TRBD1. Germline V CDR1 and CDR2: MNHEY, SMNVEV (reference sequence). There are 15 residues in the CDR3. The J segment lost 4 bases and the V segment lost 2 bases, leaving 4 bases of the junction unmatched.

The chain has TRBV6-5 and TRBJ2-2, with D maybe TRBD1 (6 bases). There are 15 residues in the CDR3. Germline V gene lookup returns CDR1 MNHEY and CDR2 SVGAGI. Trimming removed 0 bases from V and 6 bases from J, with 11 bases in between. The CDR3 is CASSYSGGKAGELFF. The DNA of the CDR3 is TGTGCCAGCAGTTACTCAGGGGGAAAGGCCGGGGAGCTGTTTTTT.

This clone was seen only a few times. CDR3 nucleotides: TGTGCCAGTAGTCTGACAGGGGGCGGGACCCAGTACTTC. Protein product: CASSLTGGGTQYF. This chain joins TRBV19 and TRBJ2-5; 10 bases align to TRBD1. V dropped 5 bases and J dropped 7; count of bases not matched to a gene: 4. Germline assignment: CDR1 LNHDA and CDR2 SQIVND (reference sequence). This CDR3 is built from 13 residues.

This chain links TRBV2 with TRBJ1-6, with D tentatively TRBD1 (6 bases). Germline assignment: CDR1 SNHLY and CDR2 FYNNEI. Trimming stripped 3 bases from V and 10 bases from J, with 10 bases between. CDR3 length: 13 amino acids. For the CDR3, the DNA is TGTGCCAGCAGTGACAGGGGTGGCTCACCCCTCCACTTT. It specifies CASSDRGGSPLHF.

This chain links TRBV6-2 or TRBV6-3 with TRBJ2-7, with 8 positions matching TRBD1. The V and J ends lost 6 bases and 4 bases, in that order; junction bases with no gene match: 8. Germline-derived CDR1 and CDR2 are MNHEY and SVGEGT. CDR3 length: 14 residues. The CDR3 loop is CASSRTGGPYEQYF. CDR3 coding DNA: TGTGCCAGCAGCCGCACAGGGGGTCCTTACGAGCAGTACTTC.

J is TRBJ2-1 and V is TRBV10-3; a weak D match, TRBD2 (6 bases). Between the trimmed V and J ends, which lost 2 bases and 14 bases, there was a span of 13 bases. The CDR3 loop spans 12 amino acids. Germline loops: CDR1 ENHRY, CDR2 SYGVKD. CDR3 sequence reads: CAISEPGTREFF. Here the CDR3 DNA reads TGTGCCATCAGTGAGCCCGGGACTCGTGAGTTCTTC.

The V gene is TRBV11-2, the J gene TRBJ2-1; unclear D gene. V was pared by 2 bases and J by 0 bases, with 11 bases between. In germline, CDR1 is SGHAT, CDR2 FQNNGV. CDR3 length equals 16 residues. The chain's CDR3 is CASSLRASGSYNEQFF. CDR3 nucleotides: TGTGCCAGCAGCTTAAGAGCCTCAGGCTCCTACAATGAGCAGTTCTTC.

The chain is built from TRBV28 and TRBJ1-6; perhaps TRBD1 as D (5 bases). This CDR3 is built from 14 residues. CDR1 is MDHEN and CDR2 is SYDVKM in the germline V gene. V was cut by 8 bases and J by 2 bases, with 10 bases left in between. Written as DNA, the CDR3 is TGTGCCAGCGGGGACTCGGCCTATAATTCACCCCTCCACTTT. Translated, it gives CASGDSAYNSPLHF.

As DNA, the CDR3 is TGTGCCAGTATTTGGCAGGGGGCCGAGGAAGCTTTCTTT. Its translation: CASIWQGAEEAFF. The rearrangement uses TRBV19 and TRBJ1-1; 8 bases agree with TRBD1. Unmatched junction bases numbered 9, after V lost 7 bases and J lost 8 bases. The CDR3 spans 13 residues. Germline V gives CDR1 LNHDA, CDR2 SQIVND (reference sequence).

The sample holds one count of this clone. The rearrangement uses TRBV10-3 and TRBJ1-2, with TRBD1 as a possible D gene (5 bases). The CDR3 spans 16 residues. Germline CDR1 ENHRY, CDR2 SYGVKD. Between the trimmed V and J ends, which lost 4 bases and 4 bases, there was a span of 19 bases. The DNA for the CDR3 is TGTGCCATCAGTGCGGCTGGGGCAGGCCCCTCCTATGGCTACACCTTC. This codes for CAISAAGAGPSYGYTF.

The chain combines TRBV29-1 with TRBJ1-3; no reliable D call. V was shortened by 2 bases and J by 7 bases, with 6 bases between the two germline ends. This CDR3 contains 11 residues. The germline CDR1 and CDR2 sequences are SQVTM and ANQGSEA. The CDR3, as DNA: TGCAGCGTTGAAAGCAGGAACACCATATATTTT. It is translated as CSVESRNTIYF.

V usage is TRBV7-9 and J usage is TRBJ1-5; D uncertain. Germline V CDR1 and CDR2: SEHNR, FQNEAQ (reference sequence). CDR3 length equals 13 residues. Trimming removed 2 bases at V and 6 bases at J, with 8 bases between. Written as DNA, the CDR3 is TGTGCCAGCAGCTTAATGTCCGGTCAGCCCCAGCATTTT. Protein: CASSLMSGQPQHF.

The chain recombines TRBV11-2 with TRBJ2-4; TRBD1 might be the D (6 bases). CDR3 length equals 18 residues. The V end was cut by 4 bases, the J end by 0 bases, with 19 bases between. Germline V CDR1 and CDR2: SGHAT, FQNNGV. In nucleotides, the CDR3 is TGTGCCAGCAGCTACCCAGTACAGGGCATTATAGCCAAAAACATTCAGTACTTC. This sequence encodes CASSYPVQGIIAKNIQYF.

The chain links TRBV3-1 (or the pseudogene TRBV3-2) to TRBJ2-3, with D possibly being TRBD1 (6 bases). Trimming left V 4 bases short and J 4 bases short, with 12 bases between. The CDR3 covers 14 residues. The germline V gene encodes CDR1 LGHDT and CDR2 YNNKEL (reference sequence). The CDR3 nucleotides read TGTGCCAGCAGCCCAGGACAGTCGTCAGATACGCAGTATTTT. Residues: CASSPGQSSDTQYF.